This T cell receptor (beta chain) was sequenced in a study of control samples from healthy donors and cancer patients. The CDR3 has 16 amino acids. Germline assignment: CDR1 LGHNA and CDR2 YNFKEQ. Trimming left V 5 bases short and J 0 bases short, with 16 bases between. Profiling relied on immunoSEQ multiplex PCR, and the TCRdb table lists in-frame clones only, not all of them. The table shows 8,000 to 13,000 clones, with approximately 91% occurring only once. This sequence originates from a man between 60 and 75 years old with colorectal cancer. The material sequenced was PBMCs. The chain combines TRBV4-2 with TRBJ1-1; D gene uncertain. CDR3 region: CASSENSWAMNTEAFF. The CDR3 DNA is TGTGCCAGCAGCGAAAACTCTTGGGCGATGAACACTGAAGCTTTCTTT.